This TCR beta chain stems from a study of shared clonotypes between healthy human individuals (dated by TCRdb to the early 2020s). Background for the entire study: The cohort comprised two women and three men aged 18 to 49 years. For each donor, CD4 naive and CD4 memory were each run on three plates, CD8 naive on two plates, and CD8 memory on one plate. Blood TCR repertoires of a handful of healthy adults were deeply sequenced to estimate repertoire size and the extent of clonotype sharing between individuals. To increase sequencing depth and limit assay-specific biases, TCR repertoire library preparation and sequencing were carried out by different laboratories using diverse techniques. Each donor's leukapheresis produced roughly between about 0.9 and 9.5 billion PBMCs.

What the authors observed across the whole study: The small number of donors limited the genetic and exposure-history diversity represented. Rarefaction of sorted-subset datasets indicated incomplete sequencing despite the large sequencing depth. Pairwise subsampling led to the expectation that sequencing depth would affect the degree of clonotype sharing among donors. Higher generation probabilities were observed for clonotypes shared by all four sorted-subset donors than for non-shared clonotypes. Sampling was restricted to blood, and TCR repertoires in tissue are likely to differ from TCR repertoires in blood. Approximately 5% of naive CD4, 3.5% of naive CD8, 2% to 2.5% of memory CD4, and approximately 0.39% of memory CD8 clonotypes were shared across a few donors. Estimated clonotype richness was generally larger for naive than for memory subsets.

CD8 naive samples were obtained by positive selection for CCR7 among CD45RO-negative cells, yielding a CD45RA+CCR7+ population from which TemRA cells were excluded. Healthy HIV-negative adults with no recently reported acute infections or vaccinations were included as donors. All donors were Caucasian adults living in Nashville, Tennessee, USA. Blood was obtained by leukapheresis, after which PBMCs were separated by Ficoll-Histopaque density gradient centrifugation and cryopreserved in liquid nitrogen vapor phase. Purity and quantity of every magnetically sorted T cell population were checked by analytical flow cytometry. Each sorted fraction had its genomic DNA isolated and then quantified by UV absorbance on a Nanodrop 2000c. Using the deep immunoSEQ assay, multiplex PCR amplified TCR CDR3 regions from genomic DNA. Extracted genomic DNA from each cell subset was distributed evenly across all wells of several immunoSEQ 96-well plates, and each plate was treated as a replicate. For sorted subsets, each replicate PCR was loaded with 200 to 250 ng genomic DNA, equivalent to 25,000 to 30,000 T cell genomes. Purified libraries were quantified with a Qubit 3.0 fluorometer, sized on a Bioanalyzer 2100, and re-quantified with the KAPA Library Quantification kit. A separate single-read 150-cycle Illumina NextSeq 550 flow cell was used to sequence each immunoSEQ 96-well plate. From the authors' description of their analysis: Because the immunoSEQ output held only junctional sequences and lacked quality scores, the filtering could not match the filtering applied to full-length reads. Sequences were annotated with PyIR, a Python wrapper for IgBLAST v1.9, and V/J genes and CDR3 were assigned using IMGT germline references. Reads were removed for weak V/J assignments (E-value above 1e-6), missing CDR3, stop codons, out-of-frame junctions, or ambiguous translated residues. A V3J clonotype was defined by an identical inferred V gene, J gene, and CDR3 amino acid sequence. Percentage overlap between repertoires was calculated by dividing the number of shared unique clonotypes by the size of the smaller repertoire. Richness of each repertoire was evaluated using RTK rarefaction, the Chao1 estimator, and Recon v2.1 estimates of unobserved clonotypes. For all TCRbeta clonotypes obtained by the gDNA method from a few donors, generation probabilities were computed with OLGA. TCRdb carries this immuneACCESS record with in-frame sequences only. Its versions omit some clonotypes, under half of them owing to an unresolved V gene in the studies checked, with the rest unexplained. V, J and clone size are those of that table, while D and trimming were read from the DNA. The sample records roughly 590,000 clones, roughly 95% of which are singletons. The ten top clones hold over 0.09% of the sample.

A word on this clone: Its antigen is still unknown. The sample holds no much larger clone one base away, and base qualities are not on file.

The sequence came from a woman in her twenties or thirties in good health. The specimen was naive CD8+ T cells sorted from blood. The intended sense of this specimen's cell subset or site label: CD45RA+CCR7+.

CDR3 reads: CASSLGGQGETQYF. The nucleotides are TGTGCCAGCAGCTTAGGAGGACAAGGGGAGACCCAGTACTTC. The chain employs TRBV7-9 and TRBJ2-5, and perhaps TRBD1 as D gene, on 5 matching bases. The CDR3 runs 14 amino acids, cysteine and phenylalanine included. Only the CDR3 part of the read is kept: 42 bases, read in frame from the first base. V loses 1 base, J loses 5 bases, and the germline ends lie 11 bases apart. CDR1 and CDR2 were assigned from the germline V gene (reference sequence) as SEHNR and FQNEAQ.